This TCR beta chain was identified in a study of shared clonotypes between healthy human individuals (dated by TCRdb to 2018 to 2021). A note on the overall study: A couple of women and a few men aged 18 to 49 years were included in the cohort. For each donor, CD4 naive and CD4 memory were each run on three plates, CD8 naive on two plates, and CD8 memory on one plate. The study deeply sequenced blood TCR repertoires of roughly five healthy adults to estimate repertoire size and the extent of clonotype sharing between individuals. To increase sequencing depth and limit assay-specific biases, TCR repertoire library preparation and sequencing were carried out by different laboratories using diverse techniques. Leukapheresis yielded between about 0.9 and 9.5 billion PBMCs per donor. Overall study results and their limits: Sampling was restricted to blood, and TCR repertoires in tissues likely differ from the TCR repertoires found in blood. Even with the large sequencing depth, rarefaction of the sorted-subset datasets indicated that sequencing was incomplete. Estimated clonotype richness was generally larger for naive than for memory subsets. The small number of donors limited the genetic and exposure-history diversity represented. Pairwise subsampling led to the expectation that sequencing depth would affect the degree of clonotype sharing among donors. When a handful of donors were compared, the shared fraction of clonotypes was about 5.2% for naive CD4, 3% to 4% for naive CD8, about 2.4% for memory CD4, and around 0.4% for memory CD8. Compared with non-shared clonotypes, clonotypes shared by all four sorted-subset donors had higher generation probabilities.

Using the deep immunoSEQ assay, multiplex PCR amplified TCR CDR3 regions from genomic DNA. For each cell subset, the extracted genomic DNA was distributed evenly across all wells of several immunoSEQ 96-well plates, and each plate served as one replicate. Each replicate PCR for sorted subsets received about 220 ng genomic DNA, equal to tens of thousands of T cell genomes. Purified libraries were measured with a Qubit 3.0 fluorometer, size-checked on a Bioanalyzer 2100, and measured again with the KAPA Library Quantification kit. Each immunoSEQ 96-well plate was sequenced on its own single-read 150-cycle Illumina NextSeq 550 flow cell. The paper's processing steps were these. Because the immunoSEQ output included only junctional sequences and no quality scores, the filtering could not be the same as the filtering used for full-length reads. Sequences were annotated with PyIR, a Python wrapper for IgBLAST v1.9, using IMGT germline references to assign V/J genes and CDR3. Reads were removed for weak V/J assignments (E-value above 1e-6), missing CDR3, stop codons, out-of-frame junctions, or ambiguous translated residues. V3J clonotypes were defined by identical inferred V gene, J gene, and CDR3 amino acid sequence. To compute the percentage overlap between repertoires, the number of shared unique clonotypes was divided by the size of the smaller repertoire. Three approaches were used to assess repertoire richness: RTK rarefaction, the Chao1 estimator, and Recon v2.1 estimates of unobserved clonotypes. OLGA was used to compute generation probabilities for all TCRbeta clonotypes that the gDNA method yielded from a few donors. In its TCRdb copy, this immuneACCESS table keeps in-frame sequences only and misses some clones. Where compared with another copy, unresolved V genes explain less than half of these, and the others have no known cause. Clonal size and the V and J genes are those of that table, whereas D and trimming came from the DNA. A total of 700,000 or so clones appear in this sample, about three quarters of them only once. The biggest ten clones account for less than 2% of the sample.

About this clone itself: This receptor's antigen is unknown. Base qualities are not recorded, but no much larger clone differs from it by a single base.

After removal of 4 bases from V and 0 bases from J, the junction retains 3 bases not matched to a gene. From the cysteine through the phenylalanine, the CDR3 covers 16 amino acids. Just the 48-base CDR3 DNA is kept, in frame starting at base 1. Sequences MGHDK (CDR1) and SYGVNS (CDR2) are obtained from the germline V gene. The donors were healthy, HIV-negative adults with no recently reported acute infections or vaccinations. Every donor was a Caucasian adult residing in Nashville, Tennessee, USA. Magnetic negative selection was used to enrich CD4+ T cells, after which naive cells were positively selected on CD45RA and the negative fraction became the memory subset. Blood was obtained by leukapheresis, after which PBMCs were separated by Ficoll-Histopaque density gradient centrifugation and cryopreserved in liquid nitrogen vapor phase. Analytical flow cytometry was used to check the purity and quantity of each magnetically sorted T cell population. Each sorted fraction had its genomic DNA isolated and then quantified by UV absorbance on a Nanodrop 2000c.

This chain is built from TRBV25-1 and TRBJ2-6, and TRBD1 matches 7 of the central bases. This TCR came from a woman aged 30 to 39 in good health. The sequencing input was memory CD4+ T cells sorted from blood. Explained via the paper, the cell subset or site label denotes: CD45RA-negative fraction. CDR3 loop: CASSGDSTSGANVLTF. The nucleotide sequence reads TGTGCCAGCAGTGGGGACAGTACCTCTGGGGCCAACGTCCTGACTTTC.